This TCR beta chain appears in the sequencing data of a study of blood T cells in healthy people across ages. Alongside a J-beta primer mix, a sample-barcoded 5' primer served in a second PCR lasting roughly 6 to 11 cycles. TCRdb processed the 5' RACE reads anew with MiXCR; each CDR3 protein has one entry. This sample has nearly 1 million distinct CDR3 sequences, with roughly half found just once. This clonotype was seen more than once but under ten times. V trimming: 5 bases; J trimming: 8 bases; junction bases outside the gene matches: 7. This CDR3 comprises 14 residues. CDR1 SGHAT and CDR2 FQNNGV come from the germline V gene.

V usage is TRBV11-2 and J usage is TRBJ2-4, with TRBD1 matching over 9 bases. This TCR derives from a woman aged 55 to 70 in good health. The sequencing input was blood. The CDR3 DNA reads TGTGCCAGCAGCGCCGGGACAGGGATATACATTCAGTACTTC. Protein: CASSAGTGIYIQYF. Full variable domain (rest looked up from reference TRBV11-2 and TRBJ2-4): EAGVAQSPRYKIIEKRQSVAFWCNPISGHATLYWYQQILGQGPKLLIQFQNNGVVDDSQLPKDRFSAERLKGVDSTLKIQPAKLEDSAVYLCASSAGTGIYIQYFGAGTRLSVL.